One and the same sample provided the 27 T cell receptor beta chains below, sequenced in a study of shared clonotypes between healthy human individuals. Using immunoSEQ multiplex PCR, the repertoire was profiled, and TCRdb retains in-frame clones only, with some absent. Among 800,000 to 1,200,000 clones listed, around 78% were seen once. Source material: memory CD4+ T cells from PBMCs. Subset denoted: CD45RA-negative fraction. The receptor source for this set is a man between 18 and 29 years old in good health. Some clones in this sample may be carry-over from other donors' samples.

The chain combines TRBV19 with TRBJ2-3; D may be TRBD1 (5 bases). CDR3 size: 13 residues. The germline gives CDR1 LNHDA, CDR2 SQIVND (reference sequence). Trimming took off 4 bases at V and 2 bases at J, with 7 bases between the two ends. CDR3 protein: CASSRGDTDTQYF. CDR3 DNA: TGTGCCAGTAGTAGGGGCGACACAGATACGCAGTATTTT.

The CDR3 sequence: CASSLGPPECTQYF. CDR3 nucleotide sequence: TGTGCCAGCAGCTTAGGTCCGCCCGAATGCACCCAGTACTTC. The chain uses TRBV7-9 and TRBJ2-5; no definite D call. The CDR3 sequence is 14 residues long. CDR1 and CDR2 (germline): SEHNR, FQNEAQ (reference sequence). Trimming pared 1 base from V and 8 bases from J, leaving 14 bases between.

The J gene is TRBJ2-1, the V gene TRBV28, with D unclear. The germline CDR1 and CDR2 sequences are MDHEN and SYDVKM. Trimming removed 6 bases at V and 13 bases at J, with 19 bases between. The CDR3 spans 13 residues. CDR3 protein: CASSSPGGWVQFF. CDR3 DNA: TGTGCCAGCAGCTCTCCGGGTGGGTGGGTTCAGTTCTTC.

The chain recombines TRBV7-9 with TRBJ2-7, with 7 bases fitting TRBD1. CDR1 is SEHNR, CDR2 FQNEAQ, per germline (reference sequence). CDR3 size: 16 residues. V lost 2 bases to trimming and J lost 3 bases; unmatched junction nucleotides: 10. The CDR3 coding sequence is TGTGCCAGCAGCTTATCCCGACAGGGTCGCGGCTACGAGCAGTACTTC. Its translation is CASSLSRQGRGYEQYF.

The chain carries TRBV18 and TRBJ2-1; 8 nucleotides align to TRBD1. Germline values: CDR1 KGHSH, CDR2 LQKENI. The J segment lost 2 bases and the V segment lost 1 base, leaving 4 bases of the junction unmatched. The CDR3 extends over 16 amino acids. CDR3 DNA: TGTGCCAGCTCACCACGGGACAGGTACCCCTACAATGAGCAGTTCTTC. It specifies CASSPRDRYPYNEQFF.

The chain employs TRBV4-1 and TRBJ2-7, with 9 bases lining up with TRBD1. Germline V gene data show CDR1 as MGHRA and CDR2 as YSYEKL. CDR3 size: 17 residues. V shed 2 bases and J 0 bases; nucleotides not matched to a gene: 8. Written as DNA, the CDR3 is TGCGCCAGCAGCCAAACAGGGGGCCTATCTACCTCCTACGAGCAGTACTTC. Translation gives CASSQTGGLSTSYEQYF.

The chain couples TRBV5-1 to TRBJ2-5, with 7 bases that match TRBD2. The junction had 7 bases not matched to a gene; V was cut back by 6 bases and J by 5 bases. The CDR3 runs 13 residues. Germline V gene sequence: CDR1 SGHRS, CDR2 YFSETQ. The CDR3 coding sequence is TGCGCCAGCAAGCGGGATGGACTGGAGACCCAGTACTTC. It is translated as CASKRDGLETQYF.

This chain uses TRBV2 with TRBJ1-1; D is perhaps TRBD1 (6 bases). Germline lookup yields CDR1 SNHLY and CDR2 FYNNEI. The CDR3 has 12 amino acids. Deletions cut 8 bases from V and 2 bases from J, with 9 bases between. CDR3 loop: CASRQANTEAFF. The DNA for the CDR3 is TGTGCCAGCCGACAGGCAAACACTGAAGCTTTCTTT.

V usage is TRBV11-2 and J usage is TRBJ1-3; the D gene is possibly TRBD1 (5 bases). The germline CDR1 and CDR2 sequences are SGHAT and FQNNGV. V lost 2 bases to trimming and J lost 0 bases, with 17 bases between them. The CDR3 runs to 18 residues. CDR3 loop: CASSLRGYGGSSGNTIYF. The CDR3 DNA sequence: TGTGCCAGCAGCTTACGCGGTTACGGGGGGAGCTCTGGAAACACCATATATTTT. Full variable domain (missing parts from reference TRBV11-2 and TRBJ1-3): EAGVAQSPRYKIIEKRQSVAFWCNPISGHATLYWYQQILGQGPKLLIQFQNNGVVDDSQLPKDRFSAERLKGVDSTLKIQPAKLEDSAVYLCASSLRGYGGSSGNTIYFGEGSWLTVV.

V usage is TRBV15 and J usage is TRBJ1-5; 7 bases line up with TRBD1. The V gene end was trimmed by 2 bases and the J gene end by 7 bases; junction bases not matched to a gene: 2. The V gene's germline CDR1 is LNHNV and CDR2 YYDKDF (reference sequence). The CDR3 consists of 13 residues. In nucleotides, the CDR3 is TGTGCCACCAGCAGACAGGGGGGACAGCCCCAGCATTTT. Protein sequence: CATSRQGGQPQHF.

The chain uses TRBV7-8 and TRBJ1-3; D unclear. The length of the CDR3 is 18 residues. Germline V gene data show CDR1 as SGHVS and CDR2 as FQNEAQ. The V and J ends lost 1 base and 0 bases respectively, with 16 bases between them. CDR3 DNA sequence: TGTGCCAGCAGCTTAGAGTTGCTGGGCCCGAGCTCTGGAAACACCATATATTTT. It yields the protein CASSLELLGPSSGNTIYF.

J is TRBJ1-1 and V is TRBV4-2; no clear D gene. Germline V lookup: CDR1 LGHNA, CDR2 YNFKEQ. The CDR3 is made up of 15 amino acids. V lost 1 base and J 1 base, leaving 10 bases between the germline ends. The CDR3 sequence: CASSQGIAENTEAFF. CDR3 DNA: TGTGCCAGCAGCCAAGGAATAGCGGAGAACACTGAAGCTTTCTTT.

This rearrangement joins TRBV5-1 to TRBJ2-5; 7 nucleotides align to TRBD2. Germline loops: CDR1 SGHRS, CDR2 YFSETQ. Unmatched junction bases numbered 7, after V lost 1 base and J lost 4 bases. This CDR3 contains 15 residues. The CDR3 reads CASSLTGGGAETQYF. The DNA of the CDR3 is TGCGCCAGCAGCTTGACTGGCGGGGGAGCAGAGACCCAGTACTTC.

This rearrangement joins TRBV7-6 to TRBJ2-3; TRBD2 agrees at 9 bases. The germline V gene encodes CDR1 SGHVS and CDR2 FNYEAQ. The CDR3 sequence is 17 residues long. The ends lost 0 bases at V and 5 bases at J; junction bases unmatched: 9. CDR3 in amino acids: CASSLAWVAGAEDTQYF. CDR3 in DNA: TGTGCCAGCAGCTTAGCATGGGTAGCGGGAGCTGAAGATACGCAGTATTTT. The full variable domain, its missing parts supplied by reference TRBV7-6 and TRBJ2-3, is GAGVSQSPRYKVTKRGQDVALRCDPISGHVSLYWYRQALGQGPEFLTYFNYEAQQDKSGLPNDRFSAERPEGSISTLTIQRTEQRDSAMYRCASSLAWVAGAEDTQYFGPGTRLTVL.

Written as DNA, the CDR3 is TGTGCCAGCAGCTCTAAGAAAGCGGGAGGATCCCAAGAGACCCAGTACTTC. Translated, it gives CASSSKKAGGSQETQYF. The chain joins TRBV5-4 to TRBJ2-5, with 9 bases matching TRBD2. The CDR3 extends over 17 amino acids. Germline V gene data show CDR1 as SGHNT and CDR2 as YYREEE (reference sequence). Unmatched junction bases numbered 10, after V lost 3 bases and J lost 1 base. Filled out from reference TRBV5-4 and TRBJ2-5, the complete variable domain reads ETGVTQSPTHLIKTRGQQVTLRCSSQSGHNTVSWYQQALGQGPQFIFQYYREEENGRGNFPPRFSGLQFPNYSSELNVNALELDDSALYLCASSSKKAGGSQETQYFGPGTRLLVL.

This clone was recorded once. The chain combines TRBV27 with TRBJ2-7; no clear D gene. This CDR3 contains 14 residues. V lost 4 bases and J 0 bases, leaving 10 bases between the germline ends. From germline, CDR1 is MNHEY and CDR2 SMNVEV (reference sequence). The CDR3 protein is CASSYGRSSYEQYF. The DNA for the CDR3 is TGTGCCAGCAGTTACGGACGGAGCTCCTACGAGCAGTACTTC.

This rearrangement joins TRBV6-5 to TRBJ2-7, with a possible D match to TRBD2 (6 bases). V was clipped by 6 bases and J by 3 bases, with 18 bases between them. CDR1 and CDR2 from the germline V gene are MNHEY and SVGAGI. CDR3 length: 15 amino acids. The CDR3 DNA follows: TGTGCCAGCAGCTCCGACCCGACTAGTTTCTACGAGCAGTACTTC. This encodes CASSSDPTSFYEQYF.

This chain connects TRBV7-9 to TRBJ2-7, with D uncertain. Germline V lookup: CDR1 SEHNR, CDR2 FQNEAQ (reference sequence). This CDR3 region has 14 residues. Trimming took 0 bases from V and 2 from J, leaving 8 bases between them. The CDR3 coding sequence is TGTGCCAGCAGCTTAGCCCGTCTCACCTACGAGCAGTACTTC. Its translation is CASSLARLTYEQYF.

V usage is TRBV28 and J usage is TRBJ2-6; unclear D gene. CDR1 is MDHEN, CDR2 SYDVKM, per germline. Trimming pared 3 bases from V and 4 bases from J, leaving 10 bases between. The CDR3 is made up of 15 amino acids. Here the CDR3 reads CASSFARAGANVLTF. The CDR3 DNA is TGTGCCAGCAGTTTCGCCCGGGCCGGGGCCAACGTCCTGACTTTC.

To note about this clone: A much larger clonotype is one base distant, so this may be a read error. The genes are TRBV7-8 and TRBJ2-1, with TRBD2 matching over 11 bases. The V gene's germline CDR1 is SGHVS and CDR2 FQNEAQ. The CDR3 runs to 16 residues. This CDR3 reads CASSQTRLAGNNERFF. The CDR3 bases are TGTGCCAGCAGCCAAACCCGACTAGCGGGAAACAATGAGCGGTTCTTC.

The sample holds many counts of this clone. CDR3 loop: CASSLVFGDPSPKQYF. The CDR3 DNA reads as TGTGCCAGCAGCTTAGTCTTCGGAGACCCGTCCCCGAAGCAGTACTTC. This sequence joins TRBV7-2 and TRBJ2-7; unclear D gene. CDR3 length equals 16 residues. The V end lost 1 base, the J end lost 8 bases, and 21 bases lay between the germline ends. Germline lookup yields CDR1 SGHTA and CDR2 FQGNSA. Full variable domain (remainder filled in from reference TRBV7-2 and TRBJ2-7): GAGVSQSPSNKVTEKGKDVELRCDPISGHTALYWYRQSLGQGLEFLIYFQGNSAPDKSGLPSDRFSAERTGGSVSTLTIQRTQQEDSAVYLCASSLVFGDPSPKQYFGPGTRLTVT.

J is TRBJ1-1 and V is TRBV14; weak D call: TRBD1 (5 bases). CDR1 is SGHDN, CDR2 FVKESK, per germline. V lost 4 bases and J lost 1, with 16 bases in between. CDR3 length: 16 amino acids. CDR3 sequence (DNA): TGTGCCAGCAGCCTAAGAAGGTGGGGGAGGAACACTGAAGCTTTCTTT. Translated: CASSLRRWGRNTEAFF.

The chain couples TRBV11-3 to TRBJ2-2; D is ambiguous. Trimming shortened V by 4 bases and J by 4 bases, and 7 bases separated the two germline ends. CDR1 is SGHNT and CDR2 is YENEEA in the germline V gene. The CDR3 runs 13 residues. The CDR3 region has the DNA TGTGCCAGCAGCTATCTCCCCACCGGGGAGCTGTTTTTT. Protein: CASSYLPTGELFF.

There are a few counts of this clone. The chain recombines TRBV29-1 with TRBJ1-1; TRBD1 aligns across 8 bases. Germline CDR1 is SQVTM and CDR2 is ANQGSEA. The V segment lost 6 bases and the J segment 7 bases; nucleotides outside the gene matches: 7. The CDR3 loop spans 12 amino acids. The CDR3 loop reads CSVRDRWGEAFF. The CDR3 nucleotides are TGCAGCGTCCGGGACAGGTGGGGTGAAGCTTTCTTT.

This clone appeared once. The chain combines TRBV28 with TRBJ2-7; 9 bases fit TRBD1. The CDR3 sequence is 15 residues long. Germline V lookup: CDR1 MDHEN, CDR2 SYDVKM. With 6 bases clipped from V and 1 base from J, the junction kept 7 bases outside the gene matches. CDR3 in amino acids: CASSWAGTGSYEQYF. In nucleotides, the CDR3 is TGTGCCAGCAGCTGGGCCGGGACAGGGTCCTACGAGCAGTACTTC.

The rearrangement joins TRBV7-9 to TRBJ1-1; D is possibly TRBD1 (5 bases). V was trimmed by 5 bases and J by 1 base, leaving 11 bases between them. CDR1 is SEHNR, CDR2 FQNEAQ, per germline (reference sequence). The CDR3 runs 14 residues. Here the CDR3 DNA reads TGTGCCAGCAGCCTTGACGGGGGGAACACTGAAGCTTTCTTT. Amino acids: CASSLDGGNTEAFF.

In its sample, this clone was seen once. The rearrangement links TRBV5-4 to TRBJ1-6; no definite D call. This CDR3 contains 13 residues. Germline CDR1 is SGHNT and CDR2 is YYREEE (reference sequence). V lost 1 base to trimming and J lost 8 bases, with 7 bases between them. The CDR3 nucleotides read TGTGCCAGCAGCTTGTTTTACGATTCACCCCTCCACTTT. Translated: CASSLFYDSPLHF.